This T cell receptor (beta chain) was sequenced in a study of cytomegalovirus exposure and HLA in healthy donors. The study's findings and limits: In an earlier analysis, in roughly 580 donors, most V segments appeared productive either ~87% or ~30% of the time.

Primers for the PCR totalled 60 Vbeta and 13 Jbeta. TCRdb's copy holds only in-frame clones and misses some; the assay was immunoSEQ multiplex PCR. The repertoire has some 130,000 clones, about 68% of them found once; the top ten carry 1.5% to 2%. About this clone itself: Its specificity is not known.

V lost 5 bases, J lost 1 base, and 5 bases lay in between. CDR3 length: 13 amino acids. Germline CDR1 SGHTA, CDR2 FQGTGA. The material sequenced was PBMCs. V usage is TRBV7-3 and J usage is TRBJ2-2; D call uncertain. The source of this sequence is a human donor in good health. CDR3 in amino acids: CASSPGNTGELFF. For the CDR3, the DNA is TGTGCCAGCAGCCCAGGGAACACCGGGGAGCTGTTTTTT.